This T cell receptor (beta chain) was found in a study of immune heterogeneity within non-small cell lung tumors. Study-wide points: In tumor regions, T-cell clonality showed a moderate but significant correlation with local tumor mutational burden (R 0.3 to 0.35).

By sample fraction, this clonotype is medium-sized. Its matching antigen is unknown. Bulk tumor genomic DNA served as template, at about 600 ng per sample. Multiple widely separated biopsies were taken from each primary tumor at surgery. The study cohort was described as untreated, and its members had newly diagnosed non-small cell lung cancer. They went on to have curative surgery. Multiplex PCR amplified TCR beta CDR3 with 32 V and 13 J primers. TCRdb used MiXCR to reprocess the multiplex PCR reads, holding one entry per CDR3 protein. The top ten hold more than 3% of the sample, which has around 9,700 distinct CDR3 sequences, 15% to 25% seen once. The CDR3 extends over 12 amino acids. Germline CDR1 and CDR2: MNHNS and SASEGT. Between the trimmed V and J ends, which lost 4 bases and 4 bases, there was a span of 8 bases.

The source material was lung tumor tissue. The sequence came from a man aged 55 to 69 with non-small cell lung cancer. The V gene is TRBV6-1, the J gene TRBJ2-7, with a weak D call TRBD2 (6 bases). This chain's CDR3 is CASSGGLYEQYF. The CDR3, as DNA: TGTGCCAGCAGTGGGGGACTTTACGAGCAGTACTTC.